Described below is a single T cell receptor (beta chain) sequence and its context. Antigen: not known. Template switching, a step in the protocol, added a universal primer site, and cDNA carried unique molecular identifiers. TCRdb reprocessed the 5' RACE reads with MiXCR, giving one entry per CDR3 protein. The sample contains approximately 700,000 distinct CDR3 sequences, around 5.7% of which appear only once. The sample is drawn from a study of identical twins. The CDR3 spans 17 residues. Germline assignment: CDR1 MNHEY and CDR2 SVGAGI. Unmatched junction bases numbered 8, after V lost 0 bases and J lost 6 bases. Points from the study as a whole: For cord blood, abundant beta clonotypes had fewer insertions, unlike memory repertoires, which showed none. Invariant cells of the MAIT and iNKT types might have partly distorted the zero-insertion analyses.

The TCR comes from a man aged 18 to 30 in good health. The gene calls are TRBV6-5 and TRBJ2-3; 11 bases are shared with TRBD2. Sequencing was performed on naive T cells sorted from blood. This CDR3 reads CASSYSGTSGSVDTQYF. The CDR3 DNA is TGTGCCAGCAGTTACTCAGGGACTAGCGGTAGCGTGGATACGCAGTATTTT.